This TCR beta chain is drawn from a study of T cell responses to AZD1222 COVID-19 vaccine. The table came from immunoSEQ multiplex PCR; TCRdb's copy has only in-frame clones and leaves some out. Of about 55,000 clones detected, around nine tenths appear once; the ten largest clones hold just under 4%. The input for sequencing was peripheral blood, taken on day 0 of AZD1222 vaccination. This sequence was found in an adult in good health.

CDR3 nucleotides: TGTGCCTGGAGTGCGACGGGAGGGCAGTACTTC. As protein: CAWSATGGQYF. The V call is TRBV30, the J call TRBJ2-7; 7 nucleotides line up with TRBD2. With V trimmed by 1 base and J by 9 bases, 3 bases remained unmatched. There are 11 residues in the CDR3. Germline lookup yields CDR1 GTSNPN and CDR2 SVGIG (reference sequence).